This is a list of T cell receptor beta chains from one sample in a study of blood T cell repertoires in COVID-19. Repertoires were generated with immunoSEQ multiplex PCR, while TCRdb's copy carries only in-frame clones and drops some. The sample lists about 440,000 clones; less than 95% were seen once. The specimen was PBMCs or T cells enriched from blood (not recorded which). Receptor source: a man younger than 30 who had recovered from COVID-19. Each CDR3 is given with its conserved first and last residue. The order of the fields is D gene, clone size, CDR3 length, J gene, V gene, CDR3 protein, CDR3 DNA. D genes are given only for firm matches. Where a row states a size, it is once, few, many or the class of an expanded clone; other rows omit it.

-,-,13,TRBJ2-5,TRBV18,CASSPPGQQTQYF,TGTGCCAGCTCACCACCGGGGCAACAGACCCAGTACTTC
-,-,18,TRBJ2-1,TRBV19,CASSIARSEVADYNEQFF,TGTGCCAGTAGTATAGCACGATCGGAGGTAGCGGATTACAATGAGCAGTTCTTC
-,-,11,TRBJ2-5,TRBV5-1,CASSSQETQYF,TGCGCCAGCAGCTCCCAGGAGACCCAGTACTTC
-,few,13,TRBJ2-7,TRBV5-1,CASSLGIRGEQYF,TGCGCCAGCAGCTTGGGCATCCGGGGCGAGCAGTACTTC
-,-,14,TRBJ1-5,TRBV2,CASSEYRSTQPQHF,TGTGCCAGCAGTGAATACAGGAGTACTCAGCCCCAGCATTTT
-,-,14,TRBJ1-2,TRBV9,CASSPRREGEGYTF,TGTGCCAGCAGCCCCCGGAGGGAAGGGGAGGGCTACACCTTC
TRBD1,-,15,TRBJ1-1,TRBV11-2,CASSLLQGNYTEAFF,TGTGCCAGCAGCTTATTACAGGGGAATTATACTGAAGCTTTCTTT
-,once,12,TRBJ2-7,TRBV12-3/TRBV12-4,CASSWSRGEQYF,TGTGCCAGCAGTTGGAGTCGGGGTGAGCAGTACTTC
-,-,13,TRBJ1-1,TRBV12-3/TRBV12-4,CASSLRGDTEAFF,TGTGCCAGCAGTTTACGGGGGGACACTGAAGCTTTCTTT
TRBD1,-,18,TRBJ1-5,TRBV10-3,CAISGTGSGKERNQPQHF,TGTGCCATCAGTGGGACAGGGAGCGGGAAAGAACGCAATCAGCCCCAGCATTTT
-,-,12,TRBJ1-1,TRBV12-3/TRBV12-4,CASRGGGTEAFF,TGTGCCAGCAGGGGAGGGGGCACTGAAGCTTTCTTT
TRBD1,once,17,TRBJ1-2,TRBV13,CASSRDRQGDWNYGYTF,TGTGCCAGCAGCCGCGACCGACAGGGAGATTGGAACTATGGCTACACCTTC
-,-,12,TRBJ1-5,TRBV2,CASSREPQPQHF,TGTGCCAGCTCCCGGGAACCTCAGCCCCAGCATTTT
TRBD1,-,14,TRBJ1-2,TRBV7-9,CASSPGTGIYGYTF,TGTGCCAGCAGCCCCGGGACAGGGATCTATGGCTACACCTTC
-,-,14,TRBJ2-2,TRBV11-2,CASSLSRNTGELFF,TGTGCCAGCAGCTTATCGCGGAACACCGGGGAGCTGTTTTTT
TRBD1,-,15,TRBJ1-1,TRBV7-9,CASSLAGQEVTEAFF,TGTGCCAGCAGCTTAGCGGGACAGGAGGTCACTGAAGCTTTCTTT
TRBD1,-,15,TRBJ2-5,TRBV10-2,CASSEFRGRQETQYF,TGCGCCAGCAGTGAGTTTAGGGGGCGGCAAGAGACCCAGTACTTC
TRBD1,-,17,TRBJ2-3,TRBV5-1,CASSLQGGWKGTDTQYF,TGCGCCAGCAGCTTGCAAGGGGGCTGGAAAGGCACAGATACGCAGTATTTT
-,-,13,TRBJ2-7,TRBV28,CASSQTGQYEQYF,TGTGCCAGCAGCCAAACTGGACAGTACGAGCAGTACTTC
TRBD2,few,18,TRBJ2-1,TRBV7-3,CASSLRWGTSGREDEQFF,TGTGCCAGCAGCTTACGGTGGGGGACTAGCGGGAGGGAGGATGAGCAGTTCTTC
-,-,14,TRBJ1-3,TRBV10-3,CAISSDSSGNTIYF,TGTGCCATCAGCTCAGATTCTTCTGGAAACACCATATATTTT
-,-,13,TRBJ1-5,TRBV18,CASSPEMGLPQHF,TGTGCCAGCTCACCGGAGATGGGGCTGCCCCAGCATTTT
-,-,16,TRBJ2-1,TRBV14,CASSSPGTRGDNEQFF,TGTGCCAGCAGCTCCCCCGGGACTCGCGGCGACAATGAGCAGTTCTTC
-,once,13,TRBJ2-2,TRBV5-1,CASNGENTGELFF,TGCGCCAGCAATGGAGAGAACACCGGGGAGCTGTTTTTT
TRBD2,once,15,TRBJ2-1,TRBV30,CAWRRSGPTYNEQFF,TGTGCCTGGAGGCGTAGCGGGCCGACCTACAATGAGCAGTTCTTC
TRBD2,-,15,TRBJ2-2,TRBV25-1,CARAGAGLDTGELFF,TGTGCCAGAGCGGGGGCAGGATTGGACACCGGGGAGCTGTTTTTT
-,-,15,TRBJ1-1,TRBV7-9,CASSLGMGQNTEAFF,TGTGCCAGCAGCTTAGGGATGGGCCAGAACACTGAAGCTTTCTTT
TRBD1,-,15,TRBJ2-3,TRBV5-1,CASSLEGARTDTQYF,TGCGCCAGCAGCTTGGAGGGGGCTCGGACAGATACGCAGTATTTT
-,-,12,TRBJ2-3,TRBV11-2,CALLPSTDTQYF,TGTGCCTTACTACCTAGCACAGATACGCAGTATTTT
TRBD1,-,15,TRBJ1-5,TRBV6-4,CASSETGSSNQPQHF,TGTGCCAGCAGTGAGACAGGGAGCAGCAATCAGCCCCAGCATTTT
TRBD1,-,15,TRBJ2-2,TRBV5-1,CASSYRDRNTGELFF,TGCGCCAGCAGCTACCGGGACAGGAACACCGGGGAGCTGTTTTTT
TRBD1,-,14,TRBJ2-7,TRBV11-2,CASSFRDRTYEQYF,TGTGCCAGCAGTTTCCGGGACAGAACCTACGAGCAGTACTTC
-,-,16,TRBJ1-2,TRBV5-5,CASSGGGVVWNYGYTF,TGTGCCAGCAGCGGGGGAGGGGTCGTTTGGAACTATGGCTACACCTTC
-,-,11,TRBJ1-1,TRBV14,CASSQEFMLFF,TGTGCCAGCAGCCAAGAATTCATGTTGTTCTTT
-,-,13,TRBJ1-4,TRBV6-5,CASRKGLSEKLFF,TGTGCCAGCAGGAAGGGGCTTAGTGAAAAACTGTTTTTT
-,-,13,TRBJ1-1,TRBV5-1,CASSPHRASEAFF,TGCGCCAGCAGTCCCCACAGGGCTAGCGAAGCTTTCTTT
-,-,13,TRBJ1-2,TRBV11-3,CASSSGIRYGYTF,TGTGCCAGCAGCTCAGGGATCCGCTATGGCTACACCTTC
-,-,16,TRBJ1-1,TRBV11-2,CASSPSRGHSNTEAFF,TGTGCCAGCAGCCCAAGCAGGGGACACTCGAACACTGAAGCTTTCTTT
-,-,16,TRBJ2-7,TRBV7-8,CASSKRTYSSSYEQYF,TGTGCCAGCAGCAAAAGGACTTACTCGAGCTCCTACGAGCAGTACTTC
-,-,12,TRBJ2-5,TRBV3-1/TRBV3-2,CASSQDLETQYF,TGTGCCAGCAGCCAAGATCTGGAGACCCAGTACTTC
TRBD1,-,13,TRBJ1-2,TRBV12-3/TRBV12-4,CASSGQANYGYTF,TGTGCCAGCAGTGGACAGGCGAACTATGGCTACACCTTC
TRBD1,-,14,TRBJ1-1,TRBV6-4,CASSDPGQAGRTFF,TGTGCCAGCAGTGACCCGGGACAGGCCGGTCGAACTTTCTTT
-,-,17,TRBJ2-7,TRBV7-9,CASSSPVSGGSLYEQYF,TGTGCCAGCAGCTCCCCCGTGTCCGGCGGGTCCCTTTACGAGCAGTACTTC
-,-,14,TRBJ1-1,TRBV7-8,CASSFKGGGTEAFF,TGTGCCAGCAGCTTTAAGGGGGGGGGAACTGAAGCTTTCTTT
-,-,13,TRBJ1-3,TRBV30,CAWTWETGNTIYF,TGTGCCTGGACCTGGGAGACCGGAAACACCATATATTTT
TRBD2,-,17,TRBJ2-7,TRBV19,CASSIWRRTSGRGEQYF,TGTGCCAGTAGTATTTGGAGACGGACTAGCGGGAGAGGTGAGCAGTACTTC
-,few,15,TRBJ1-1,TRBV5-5,CASSLDSGRDTEAFF,TGTGCCAGCAGCTTGGATTCTGGGAGGGACACTGAAGCTTTCTTT
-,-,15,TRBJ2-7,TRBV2,CASSERQLGAYEQYF,TGTGCCAGCAGTGAGAGACAGTTAGGGGCCTACGAGCAGTACTTC
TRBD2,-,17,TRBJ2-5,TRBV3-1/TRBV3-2,CASSPGLAGDFGETQYF,TGTGCCAGCAGTCCTGGACTAGCGGGAGATTTCGGGGAGACCCAGTACTTC
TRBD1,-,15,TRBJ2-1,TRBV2,CASRGQGSSYNEQFF,TGTGCCAGCAGGGGACAGGGAAGCTCCTACAATGAGCAGTTCTTC
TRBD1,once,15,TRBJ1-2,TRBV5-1,CASSRYLGTGDGYTF,TGCGCCAGCAGCAGATACCTTGGGACAGGAGATGGCTACACCTTC
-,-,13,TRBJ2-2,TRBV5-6,CASSLASTGELFF,TGTGCCAGCAGCTTGGCCAGCACCGGGGAGCTGTTTTTT
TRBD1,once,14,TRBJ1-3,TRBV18,CASSPPGQRNTIYF,TGTGCCAGCTCACCACCGGGACAGAGAAACACCATATATTTT